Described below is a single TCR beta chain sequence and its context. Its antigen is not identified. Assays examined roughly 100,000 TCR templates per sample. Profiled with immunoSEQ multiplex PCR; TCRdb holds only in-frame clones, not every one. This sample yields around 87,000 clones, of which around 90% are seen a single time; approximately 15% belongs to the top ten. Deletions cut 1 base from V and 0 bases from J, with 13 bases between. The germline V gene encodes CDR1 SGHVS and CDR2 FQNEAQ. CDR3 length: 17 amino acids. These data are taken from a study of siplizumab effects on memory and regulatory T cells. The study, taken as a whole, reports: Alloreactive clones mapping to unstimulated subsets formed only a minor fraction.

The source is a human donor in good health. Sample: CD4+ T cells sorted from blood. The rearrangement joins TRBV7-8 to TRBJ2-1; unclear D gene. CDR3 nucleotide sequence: TGTGCCAGCAGCTTAGGTCTTATCCGGACCTCCTACAATGAGCAGTTCTTC. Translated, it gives CASSLGLIRTSYNEQFF. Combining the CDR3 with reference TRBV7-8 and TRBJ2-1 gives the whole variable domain GAGVSQSPRYKVAKRGQDVALRCDPISGHVSLFWYQQALGQGPEFLTYFQNEAQLDKSGLPSDRFFAERPEGSVSTLKIQRTQQEDSAVYLCASSLGLIRTSYNEQFFGPGTRLTVL.